This is a list of T cell receptor beta chains from one sample in a study of graft-versus-host responses after intestinal transplantation. TCRdb's copy holds only in-frame clones and misses some; the assay was immunoSEQ multiplex PCR. Here the sample spans 20,000 to 25,000 clones, approximately 92% being singletons. This specimen was PBMCs, taken around 37 weeks after intestinal transplant. These receptor sequences come from a human patient who received an intestinal transplant, so some T cells may come from the graft donor. Both conserved end residues are part of each CDR3. D genes are given only for firm matches. Only part of the rows carry a size: once, few, many, or a class if the clone is expanded.

j_call: TRBJ2-1; d_call: NA; clone_size: once; v_call: TRBV5-1; cdr3_nt: TGCGCCAGCAGCTACGGGACGGATTACAATGAGCAGTTCTTC; cdr3_aa: CASSYGTDYNEQFF
j_call: TRBJ1-2; d_call: TRBD1; clone_size: NA; v_call: TRBV7-9; cdr3_nt: TGTGCCAGCAGCTCCCTGACAGGGGGTAACTATGGCTACACCTTC; cdr3_aa: CASSSLTGGNYGYTF
j_call: TRBJ2-7; d_call: NA; clone_size: medium-sized; v_call: TRBV5-8; cdr3_nt: TGTGCCAGCAGCCCCTCCCGAACACCGTCCTACGAGCAGTACTTC; cdr3_aa: CASSPSRTPSYEQYF
j_call: TRBJ2-7; d_call: NA; clone_size: NA; v_call: TRBV29-1; cdr3_nt: TGCAGCGTTGCGGCGGAATCCTACGAGCAGTACTTC; cdr3_aa: CSVAAESYEQYF
j_call: TRBJ1-2; d_call: TRBD1; clone_size: NA; v_call: TRBV29-1; cdr3_nt: TGCAGCGTAACCGGGACAGGGTTACGTGGCTACACCTTC; cdr3_aa: CSVTGTGLRGYTF
j_call: TRBJ1-5; d_call: NA; clone_size: NA; v_call: TRBV27; cdr3_nt: TGTGCCAGCAGTTTTCGGCAGGCTATCGGCCCCCAGCATTTT; cdr3_aa: CASSFRQAIGPQHF
j_call: TRBJ2-5; d_call: NA; clone_size: NA; v_call: TRBV30; cdr3_nt: TGTGCCTGGAGTGTACAGGTAGAGACCCAGTACTTC; cdr3_aa: CAWSVQVETQYF
j_call: TRBJ1-5; d_call: NA; clone_size: few; v_call: TRBV27; cdr3_nt: TGTGCCAGCAGAGGCACGGCAAATCAGCCCCAGCATTTT; cdr3_aa: CASRGTANQPQHF
j_call: TRBJ2-5; d_call: TRBD1; clone_size: NA; v_call: TRBV30; cdr3_nt: TGTGCCCGGGGACAGGGAGAGAGGGCCCGCCAAGAGACCCAGTACTTC; cdr3_aa: CARGQGERARQETQYF
j_call: TRBJ2-7; d_call: TRBD2; clone_size: NA; v_call: TRBV7-8; cdr3_nt: TGTGCCAGCAGCTTAAGTGCTAGCGGATCCTACGAGCAGTACTTC; cdr3_aa: CASSLSASGSYEQYF
j_call: TRBJ2-1; d_call: TRBD2; clone_size: NA; v_call: TRBV28; cdr3_nt: TGTGCCAGCAGTTTCCCTCGGGGGAGGGCCGGGAATGAGCAGTTCTTC; cdr3_aa: CASSFPRGRAGNEQFF
j_call: TRBJ2-1; d_call: TRBD1; clone_size: NA; v_call: TRBV13; cdr3_nt: TGTGCCAGCAGCTCCCGAACAGGGGGAATATGGAATGAGCAGTTCTTC; cdr3_aa: CASSSRTGGIWNEQFF
j_call: TRBJ2-7; d_call: TRBD1; clone_size: NA; v_call: TRBV27; cdr3_nt: TGTGCCAGCAGTCCCGGACAGGGTGGGACCTACGAGCAGTACTTC; cdr3_aa: CASSPGQGGTYEQYF
j_call: TRBJ2-7; d_call: NA; clone_size: NA; v_call: TRBV4-1; cdr3_nt: TGCGCCAGCAGCCAAGGAGCCCAGACGGGCTCCTACGAGCAGTACTTC; cdr3_aa: CASSQGAQTGSYEQYF
j_call: TRBJ1-2; d_call: TRBD1; clone_size: NA; v_call: TRBV4-1; cdr3_nt: TGCGCCAGCAGCCAAGTAATGGACAGGGGTGGCTACACCTTC; cdr3_aa: CASSQVMDRGGYTF
j_call: TRBJ2-1; d_call: TRBD2; clone_size: NA; v_call: TRBV15; cdr3_nt: TGTGCCACCAGCAGAGGGGGACTAGCGGGAGGCTTCTCCTACAATGAGCAGTTCTTC; cdr3_aa: CATSRGGLAGGFSYNEQFF
j_call: TRBJ2-2; d_call: TRBD2; clone_size: once; v_call: TRBV4-1; cdr3_nt: TGCGCCAGCAGCCAAGCTCTCGCGGGAGGTAACACCGGGGAGCTGTTTTTT; cdr3_aa: CASSQALAGGNTGELFF
j_call: TRBJ2-7; d_call: NA; clone_size: NA; v_call: TRBV14; cdr3_nt: TGTGCCAGCAGCCAAGTCCCCTGGACTCCCCGGATGGGGGAGCAGTACTTC; cdr3_aa: CASSQVPWTPRMGEQYF
j_call: TRBJ1-2; d_call: NA; clone_size: NA; v_call: TRBV7-9; cdr3_nt: TGTGCCAGCAGCTTAGGGGCAGAGTACAACTATGGCTACACCTTC; cdr3_aa: CASSLGAEYNYGYTF
j_call: TRBJ2-5; d_call: NA; clone_size: NA; v_call: TRBV7-2; cdr3_nt: TGTGCCAGCAGCTTAGAGGCCGGGAGACGGGAGACCCAGTACTTC; cdr3_aa: CASSLEAGRRETQYF
j_call: TRBJ2-1; d_call: TRBD2; clone_size: once; v_call: TRBV15; cdr3_nt: TGTGCCACCAGCAGAGTGGGGGGCCACGGGACTAGCTACAATGAGCAGTTCTTC; cdr3_aa: CATSRVGGHGTSYNEQFF
j_call: TRBJ2-2; d_call: NA; clone_size: NA; v_call: TRBV19; cdr3_nt: TGTGCCAGTACCTCCCAGGCGAACACCGGGGAGCTGTTTTTT; cdr3_aa: CASTSQANTGELFF
j_call: TRBJ2-3; d_call: TRBD1; clone_size: NA; v_call: TRBV18; cdr3_nt: TGTGCCAGCTCACCACGGGACAGTTCAGATACGCAGTATTTT; cdr3_aa: CASSPRDSSDTQYF
j_call: TRBJ1-2; d_call: NA; clone_size: NA; v_call: TRBV27; cdr3_nt: TGTGCCAGCAGTTTATCGATACAGACTTTCTATGGCTACACCTTC; cdr3_aa: CASSLSIQTFYGYTF
j_call: TRBJ1-2; d_call: TRBD1; clone_size: NA; v_call: TRBV13; cdr3_nt: TGTGCCAGCAGCTCCGACGGGACAGCTAACTATGGCTACACCTTC; cdr3_aa: CASSSDGTANYGYTF
j_call: TRBJ2-2; d_call: NA; clone_size: NA; v_call: TRBV7-9; cdr3_nt: TGTGCCAGCAGCTTGACTGCCAACACCGGGGAGCTGTTTTTT; cdr3_aa: CASSLTANTGELFF
j_call: TRBJ2-3; d_call: NA; clone_size: NA; v_call: TRBV10-1; cdr3_nt: TGCGCCAGCTCCCGGGACAGCACAGATACGCAGTATTTT; cdr3_aa: CASSRDSTDTQYF
j_call: TRBJ1-1; d_call: TRBD1; clone_size: NA; v_call: TRBV6-5; cdr3_nt: TGTGCCAGCAGTTCAGGGGGCCCCGGAACTGAAGCTTTCTTT; cdr3_aa: CASSSGGPGTEAFF
j_call: TRBJ2-1; d_call: NA; clone_size: once; v_call: TRBV6-5; cdr3_nt: TGTGCCAGCGGGCAGCTCGACAATGAGCAGTTCTTC; cdr3_aa: CASGQLDNEQFF
j_call: TRBJ2-1; d_call: NA; clone_size: NA; v_call: TRBV4-1; cdr3_nt: TGCGCCAGCAGCCAAGGCGAGTCCTACTACAATGAGCAGTTCTTC; cdr3_aa: CASSQGESYYNEQFF
j_call: TRBJ1-4; d_call: NA; clone_size: NA; v_call: TRBV5-1; cdr3_nt: TGCGCCAGCAGCTTGGTTGGAGAAAAACTGTTTTTT; cdr3_aa: CASSLVGEKLFF
j_call: TRBJ1-5; d_call: NA; clone_size: NA; v_call: TRBV6-6; cdr3_nt: TGTGCCAGCAGCGCATCGGATCAGCCCCAGCATTTT; cdr3_aa: CASSASDQPQHF
j_call: TRBJ2-3; d_call: NA; clone_size: NA; v_call: TRBV21-1; cdr3_nt: TGTGCCAGCAGCAAAGCCGTAGCGGGAGGGCCCCAGGCAGATACGCAGTATTTT; cdr3_aa: CASSKAVAGGPQADTQYF
j_call: TRBJ1-2; d_call: NA; clone_size: NA; v_call: TRBV5-1; cdr3_nt: TGCGCCAGCAGCTTGACAGGTTCTAACTATGGCTACACCTTC; cdr3_aa: CASSLTGSNYGYTF
j_call: TRBJ2-1; d_call: NA; clone_size: NA; v_call: TRBV4-1; cdr3_nt: TGCGCCAGCAGCCCCAAGACATCTAATGAGCAGTTCTTC; cdr3_aa: CASSPKTSNEQFF
j_call: TRBJ2-5; d_call: NA; clone_size: medium-sized; v_call: TRBV13; cdr3_nt: TGTGCCAGCAGCTTAAGAGTTCTGGGGCCGGAGACCCAGTACTTC; cdr3_aa: CASSLRVLGPETQYF
j_call: TRBJ2-1; d_call: NA; clone_size: NA; v_call: TRBV28; cdr3_nt: TGTGCCAGCAGTTTAGAGGGCCGTTTTAGGCTACTCCCCTACAATGAGCAGTTCTTC; cdr3_aa: CASSLEGRFRLLPYNEQFF
j_call: TRBJ2-5; d_call: NA; clone_size: NA; v_call: TRBV4-1; cdr3_nt: TGCGCCAGCAGCCAAGATTGGCGGGCAGGGTTGTGGACCCAGTACTTC; cdr3_aa: CASSQDWRAGLWTQYF
j_call: TRBJ1-1; d_call: NA; clone_size: NA; v_call: TRBV27; cdr3_nt: TGTGCCAGCAGCCAACGCGGGAACACTGAAGCTTTCTTT; cdr3_aa: CASSQRGNTEAFF
j_call: TRBJ2-7; d_call: NA; clone_size: NA; v_call: TRBV5-5; cdr3_nt: TGTGCCAGCAGCTATACGTACGAGCAGTACTTC; cdr3_aa: CASSYTYEQYF
j_call: TRBJ1-1; d_call: NA; clone_size: NA; v_call: TRBV10-3; cdr3_nt: TGTGCCAGCAGTTACCCTCAGGGTAAGAACACTGAAGCTTTCTTT; cdr3_aa: CASSYPQGKNTEAFF
j_call: TRBJ2-6; d_call: NA; clone_size: NA; v_call: TRBV18; cdr3_nt: TGTGACAGCTCACCAGTGGGCAGGGTCCTGACTTTC; cdr3_aa: CDSSPVGRVLTF
j_call: TRBJ2-7; d_call: TRBD1; clone_size: NA; v_call: TRBV6-6; cdr3_nt: TGTGCCAGCAGTCCCGGGACAGGGTCCTACGAGCAGTACTTC; cdr3_aa: CASSPGTGSYEQYF
j_call: TRBJ1-1; d_call: NA; clone_size: NA; v_call: TRBV5-4; cdr3_nt: TGTGCCAGCAGCTTGGGGACGGGGGGAGGGCTTGAAGCTTTCTTT; cdr3_aa: CASSLGTGGGLEAFF
j_call: TRBJ2-5; d_call: TRBD1; clone_size: NA; v_call: TRBV6-1; cdr3_nt: TGTGCCAGCAAAAAGGACAGGGGACACCAAGAGACCCAGTACTTC; cdr3_aa: CASKKDRGHQETQYF
j_call: TRBJ2-7; d_call: NA; clone_size: once; v_call: TRBV28; cdr3_nt: TGTGCCAGCAGTCGCCAATCAGGGTCCTACGAGCAGTACTTC; cdr3_aa: CASSRQSGSYEQYF
j_call: TRBJ2-3; d_call: NA; clone_size: NA; v_call: TRBV19; cdr3_nt: TGTGCCAGTAGTGTTGGGACCACAGATACGCAGTATTTT; cdr3_aa: CASSVGTTDTQYF